The 5 T cell receptor beta chains below all came from one sample that was sequenced in a study of blood T cell repertoires in COVID-19. Sequenced by immunoSEQ multiplex PCR; TCRdb stores in-frame clones only, minus some. Of about 210,000 clones detected, roughly 80% appear once; the ten largest clones hold roughly a tenth. The sequenced material came from peripheral blood. The source is a woman older than 75 with COVID-19, enrolled during active disease.

This clone has more than one count but fewer than ten. V and J are TRBV7-8 and TRBJ1-2; TRBD1 matches 7 bases. Trimming took 2 bases from V and 7 from J; bases not matched to a gene: 10. Germline V gives CDR1 SGHVS, CDR2 FQNEAQ. The CDR3 runs to 15 residues. The CDR3 spells CASSLFLEGAVGYTF. In DNA, the CDR3 is TGTGCCAGCAGCTTATTTTTGGAGGGGGCGGTTGGCTACACCTTC.

This chain links TRBV6-2 or TRBV6-3 with TRBJ1-5; TRBD1 aligns across 8 bases. After removal of 5 bases from V and 4 bases from J, the junction contained 4 bases not matched to a gene. The germline V gene has CDR1 MNHEY and CDR2 SVGEGT. CDR3 length: 14 amino acids. CDR3 region: CASSNRTGNQPQHF. DNA for the CDR3: TGTGCCAGCAGTAACCGGACAGGGAATCAGCCCCAGCATTTT.

The chain links TRBV6-5 to TRBJ1-2; weak D call: TRBD1 (5 bases). This CDR3 comprises 14 residues. CDR1 and CDR2 (germline): MNHEY, SVGAGI. Between the trimmed V and J ends, which lost 4 bases and 3 bases, there was a span of 12 bases. CDR3 amino acids: CASSLGGGDYGYTF. In DNA form, the CDR3 reads TGTGCCAGCAGTTTGGGGGGAGGCGACTATGGCTACACCTTC.

The chain employs TRBV12-3 or TRBV12-4 and TRBJ1-1; D is unresolved. V was cut by 3 bases and J by 6 bases, with 8 bases left in between. The CDR3 is 12 residues long. CDR3 in amino acids: CASSFGRAEAFF. The CDR3 nucleotides are TGTGCCAGCAGTTTTGGCCGGGCTGAAGCTTTCTTT.

This chain uses TRBV24-1 with TRBJ2-7; 11 nucleotides match TRBD2. V shed 3 bases, J shed 3 bases, and the junction held 12 bases outside the gene matches. Germline loops: CDR1 KGHDR, CDR2 SFDVKD. CDR3 length: 18 residues. In DNA, the CDR3 is TGTGCCACCAGTGATCGCCAAACCGGGACTAGCGGTTACTACGAGCAGTACTTC. The encoded protein is CATSDRQTGTSGYYEQYF.